This record concerns one T cell receptor (beta chain) sequence. The data were obtained in a study of blood T cell repertoires in COVID-19. About the research overall: The cDNA or gDNA used as material had been derived from T cells, B-cell-depleted T cells, or PBMCs.

Clones were read by immunoSEQ multiplex PCR, and TCRdb kept only the in-frame ones, dropping some. The sample contains 250,000 to 350,000 clones, about nine tenths of which appear only once. Germline V lookup: CDR1 SGHTA, CDR2 FQGNSA. V lost 5 bases to trimming and J lost 6 bases; unmatched junction nucleotides: 4. CDR3 length: 14 residues. The chain has TRBV7-2 and TRBJ1-5; 10 positions match TRBD1. Sequences were obtained from PBMCs or T cells enriched from blood (not recorded which). This clonotype was sampled from a woman aged 18-29 years who had recovered from COVID-19. The CDR3 nucleotides read TGTGCCAGCAGCGACGGGACAGGGGTTCAGCCCCAGCATTTT. As protein: CASSDGTGVQPQHF.